This TCR beta chain stems from a study of human T cells and chemical hapten exposure (dated by TCRdb to the early 2020s). Some background on the complete study: Libraries were pooled for sequencing, and per-sample TCR yields varied mainly because of small differences in library volumes within the pool. Each blood RNA sample was used to sequence both TCR alpha and TCR beta chains. In alopecia patients, the study followed how the peripheral blood TCR repertoire changed in vivo over primary and secondary sensitization to diphenylcyclopropenone (DPC), a hapten. The paper as a whole reports these results and caveats: After repeated subsampling, the strength of the expansion versus patch-test correlation and the threshold at which it became significant changed. No change with DPC sensitization was found in the number of TCRs above 1 in 1000 frequency, and no evidence of global repertoire structure alterations was found.

This clonotype was counted at least ten times. Its antigen is still unknown. No clone much larger than this one lies a single base away; base qualities are absent. Reading the germline V gene (reference sequence) gives CDR1 DFQATT and CDR2 SNEGSKA. The V end loses 8 bases and the J end loses 1 base, and a stretch of 11 bases separates them. Spanning cysteine to phenylalanine, the CDR3 consists of 12 amino acids. Of all the DNA, just the CDR3 is kept, 36 bases in frame from base 1. Total RNA was isolated from unfractionated whole blood collected in Tempus Blood RNA tubes. As TCR sequencing controls, 4 or 5 healthy volunteers were used, with blood taken at day 0, 2 weeks and 6 weeks. Library method: 5' RACE. Sequencing relied on an Illumina MiSeq. During library preparation, unique molecular identifiers were attached to individual cDNA molecules so that TCRs could be counted in a quantitative, reproducible way. On the study's bioinformatics: A median of about 87,000 TCRs per sample was observed, with a range of roughly 20,000 to 700,000. V, J and CDR3 annotation of the TCR reads was carried out using the Decombinator software suite. For the PS versus PT1 abundance plots, all samples were subsampled to the same number of TCRs (28,000). Expanded TCRs were defined as absent before sensitization and observed at least eight times at the 2-week time point. Starting from the raw public reads, TCRdb applied fastp trimming at Q25, assembled clones with MiXCR and retained in-frame beta chains. Each CDR3 protein appears once, grouped with its most common genes and DNA. The V and J calls were determined by TCRdb, not by the authors. The sample contains 110,000 to 150,000 distinct CDR3 sequences, around 4% of them found a single time. More than 1.2% of the sample is held by the ten biggest clonotypes.

The chain is assembled from TRBV20-1 and TRBJ1-1; 5 matching bases give a weak D call of TRBD1. This receptor was taken from a female donor in good health. The CDR3 protein is CSPSQGNTEAFF. The DNA is as follows: TGCAGTCCAAGTCAGGGGAACACTGAAGCTTTCTTT.